This TCR beta chain was retrieved from a study of blood T cell repertoires in COVID-19. About the study: Researchers got acute and convalescent COVID-19 samples from the United States, Italy and Spain.

Profiling relied on immunoSEQ multiplex PCR, and the TCRdb table lists in-frame clones only, not all of them. The table includes under 100,000 clones, around 82% detected once. The sequence was obtained from a man in his sixties with acute or convalescent COVID-19. The specimen sequenced was peripheral blood.

DNA of the CDR3: TGTGCCGCCAGGGGGTACTCCTACAATGAGCAGTTCTTC. This translates into CAARGYSYNEQFF. This chain connects TRBV6-5 to TRBJ2-1, with 7 bases fitting TRBD1. The V segment lost 11 bases and the J segment 0 bases; nucleotides outside the gene matches: 4. The CDR3 spans 13 residues. Germline CDR1 MNHEY, CDR2 SVGAGI.